In its sample, the clone carrying this T cell receptor (beta chain) was seen a few times. Antigen specificity is unknown. This sample is part of a study of CD8 T cells in ankylosing spondylitis. Whole-study results and caveats: Disease-linked clones had a CD8+ phenotype and relatively low frequency in peripheral blood. According to the report, clones linked to the disease were significantly enriched in matched synovial fluid samples taken from ankylosing spondylitis patients. Blood from ankylosing spondylitis patients appeared to carry a characteristic roughly 8-variant TCR beta motif.

Quantitative molecular-barcoded 5'-RACE generated the TCR beta libraries. Each CDR3 protein gets one entry after TCRdb re-called the 5' RACE reads with MiXCR. Of 450,000 or so distinct CDR3 sequences detected, roughly 27% appear once; the ten largest clones hold 0.75% to 0.9%. The sequence was obtained from a male donor with ankylosing spondylitis. Sequencing was carried out using blood, either unsorted or a sorted T cell fraction (not recorded which).

CDR3 nucleotide sequence: TGTGCCACCACCCCAGGCCTAGACAGGAACCGCTACAATGAGCAGTTCTTC. It codes for CATTPGLDRNRYNEQFF. The chain couples TRBV15 to TRBJ2-1; D perhaps matches TRBD1 (6 bases). CDR1 and CDR2 from the germline V gene are LNHNV and YYDKDF (reference sequence). The CDR3 consists of 17 residues. Trimming left V 7 bases short and J 3 bases short, with 22 bases between.